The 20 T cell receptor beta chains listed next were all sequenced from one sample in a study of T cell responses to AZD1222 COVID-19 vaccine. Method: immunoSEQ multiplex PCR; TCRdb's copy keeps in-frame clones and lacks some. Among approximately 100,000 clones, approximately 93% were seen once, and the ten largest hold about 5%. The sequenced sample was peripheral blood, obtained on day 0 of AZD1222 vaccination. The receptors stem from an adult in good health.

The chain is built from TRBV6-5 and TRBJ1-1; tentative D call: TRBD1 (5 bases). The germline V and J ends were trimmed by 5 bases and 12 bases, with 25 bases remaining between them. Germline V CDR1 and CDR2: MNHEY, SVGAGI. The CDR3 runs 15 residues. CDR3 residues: CASSPDLGPSQGTFF. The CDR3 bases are TGTGCCAGCAGTCCAGACCTGGGCCCATCGCAGGGAACTTTCTTT.

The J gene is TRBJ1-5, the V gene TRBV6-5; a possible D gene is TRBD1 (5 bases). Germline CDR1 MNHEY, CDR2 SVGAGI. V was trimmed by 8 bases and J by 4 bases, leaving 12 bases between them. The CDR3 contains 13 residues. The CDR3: CASGAHLNQPQHF. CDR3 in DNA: TGTGCCAGCGGGGCACATTTAAATCAGCCCCAGCATTTT.

This CDR3 reads CASSGYRGRELYEQFF. For the CDR3, the DNA is TGTGCCAGCAGTGGTTACAGGGGGCGCGAGCTCTATGAGCAGTTCTTC. The rearrangement joins TRBV2 to TRBJ2-1, with 9 bases aligning to TRBD1. The germline V gene encodes CDR1 SNHLY and CDR2 FYNNEI. Trimming cost V 4 bases and J 8 bases; bases outside gene matches: 12. This CDR3 comprises 16 residues. Using reference TRBV2 and TRBJ2-1 for the parts outside the CDR3, the full variable domain is EPEVTQTPSHQVTQMGQEVILRCVPISNHLYFYWYRQILGQKVEFLVSFYNNEISEKSEIFDDQFSVERPDGSNFTLKIRSTKLEDSAMYFCASSGYRGRELYEQFFGPGTRLTVL.

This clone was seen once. In nucleotides, the CDR3 is TGTGCCAGCAGCCAAACAGAGACCCAGTACTTC. Amino acid sequence: CASSQTETQYF. The rearrangement joins TRBV6-1 to TRBJ2-5, with D unresolved. The CDR3 loop spans 11 amino acids. The germline V gene has CDR1 MNHNS and CDR2 SASEGT. Trimming cost V 6 bases and J 4 bases, with 6 bases left between them.

As DNA, the CDR3 is TGTGCCAGCAGCCGCTTCGACGCGGATGAGCAGTTCTTC. Its protein is CASSRFDADEQFF. This chain connects TRBV3-1 (or the pseudogene TRBV3-2) to TRBJ2-1; D ambiguous. Germline V lookup: CDR1 LGHDT, CDR2 YNNKEL (reference sequence). V shed 4 bases and J shed 8 bases, with 12 bases lying between them. This CDR3 is built from 13 residues.

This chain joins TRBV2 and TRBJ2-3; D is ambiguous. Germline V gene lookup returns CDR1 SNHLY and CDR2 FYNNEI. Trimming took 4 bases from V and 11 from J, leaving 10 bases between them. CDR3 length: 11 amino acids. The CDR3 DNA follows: TGTGCCAGCAGTGCGCTTCGATGGCAGTATTTT. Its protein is CASSALRWQYF. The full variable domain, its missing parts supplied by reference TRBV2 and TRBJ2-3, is EPEVTQTPSHQVTQMGQEVILRCVPISNHLYFYWYRQILGQKVEFLVSFYNNEISEKSEIFDDQFSVERPDGSNFTLKIRSTKLEDSAMYFCASSALRWQYFGPGTRLTVL.

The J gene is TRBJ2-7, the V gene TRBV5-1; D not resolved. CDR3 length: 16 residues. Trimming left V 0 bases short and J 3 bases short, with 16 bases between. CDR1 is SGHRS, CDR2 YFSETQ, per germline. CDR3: CASSLDAASTGYEQYF. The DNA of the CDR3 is TGCGCCAGCAGCTTGGATGCCGCATCAACGGGCTACGAGCAGTACTTC.

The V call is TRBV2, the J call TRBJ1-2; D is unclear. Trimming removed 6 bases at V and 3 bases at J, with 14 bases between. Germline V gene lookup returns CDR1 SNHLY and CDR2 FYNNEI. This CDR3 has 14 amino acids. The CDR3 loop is CASSFGLADYGYTF. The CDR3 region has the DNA TGTGCCAGCAGCTTTGGGCTGGCTGACTATGGCTACACCTTC.

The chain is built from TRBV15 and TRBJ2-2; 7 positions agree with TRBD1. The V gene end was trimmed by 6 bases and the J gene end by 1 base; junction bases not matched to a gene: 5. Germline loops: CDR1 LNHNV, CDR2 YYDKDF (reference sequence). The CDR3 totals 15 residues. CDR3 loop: CATRSGTVNTGELFF. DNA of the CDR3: TGTGCCACCAGGTCCGGGACAGTGAACACCGGGGAGCTGTTTTTT.

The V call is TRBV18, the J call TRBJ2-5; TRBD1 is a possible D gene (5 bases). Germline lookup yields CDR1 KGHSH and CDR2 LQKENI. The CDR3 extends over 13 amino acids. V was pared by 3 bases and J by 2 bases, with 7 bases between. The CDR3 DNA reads TGTGCCAGCTCACCCACAGGACAAGAGACCCAGTACTTC. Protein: CASSPTGQETQYF.

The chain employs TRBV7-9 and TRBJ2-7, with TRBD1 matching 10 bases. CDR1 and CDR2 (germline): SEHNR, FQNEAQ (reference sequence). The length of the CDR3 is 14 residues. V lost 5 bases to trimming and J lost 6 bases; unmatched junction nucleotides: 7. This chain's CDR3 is CASSRGQGLGEQYF. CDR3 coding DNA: TGTGCCAGCAGCCGGGGACAGGGGTTAGGCGAGCAGTACTTC.

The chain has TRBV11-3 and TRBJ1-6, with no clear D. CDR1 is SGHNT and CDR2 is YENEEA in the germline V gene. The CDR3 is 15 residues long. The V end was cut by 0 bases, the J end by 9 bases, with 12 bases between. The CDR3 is CASSLDEARGSPLHF. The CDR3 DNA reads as TGTGCCAGCAGCTTAGATGAGGCACGGGGTTCACCCCTCCACTTT.

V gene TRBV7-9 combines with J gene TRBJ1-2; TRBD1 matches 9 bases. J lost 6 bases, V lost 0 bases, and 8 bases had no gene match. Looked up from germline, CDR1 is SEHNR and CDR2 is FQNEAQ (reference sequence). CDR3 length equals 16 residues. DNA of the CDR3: TGTGCCAGCAGCTTAGCCCTCCGGACAGGGGATAATGGCTACACCTTC. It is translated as CASSLALRTGDNGYTF.

Here the CDR3 reads CASSDGTGGYEQYF. DNA of the CDR3: TGTGCCAGCAGCGACGGGACAGGGGGATACGAGCAGTACTTC. The chain combines TRBV3-1 (or the pseudogene TRBV3-2) with TRBJ2-7, with 11 bases identical to TRBD1. The CDR3 is 14 residues long. Germline CDR1 LGHDT, CDR2 YNNKEL (reference sequence). After removal of 5 bases from V and 4 bases from J, the junction contained 4 bases not matched to a gene.

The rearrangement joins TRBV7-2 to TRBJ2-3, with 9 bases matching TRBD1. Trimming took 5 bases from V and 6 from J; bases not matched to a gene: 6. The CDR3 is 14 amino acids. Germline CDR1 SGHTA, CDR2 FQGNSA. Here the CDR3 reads CASSPGTGPDTQYF. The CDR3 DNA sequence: TGTGCCAGCAGCCCCGGGACAGGGCCCGATACGCAGTATTTT.

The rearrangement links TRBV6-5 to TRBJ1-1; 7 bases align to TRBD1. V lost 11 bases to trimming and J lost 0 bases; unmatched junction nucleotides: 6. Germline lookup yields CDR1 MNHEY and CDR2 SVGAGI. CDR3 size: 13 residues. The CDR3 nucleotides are TGTGCCGTTTCGACAGGGATGAACACTGAAGCTTTCTTT. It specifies CAVSTGMNTEAFF.

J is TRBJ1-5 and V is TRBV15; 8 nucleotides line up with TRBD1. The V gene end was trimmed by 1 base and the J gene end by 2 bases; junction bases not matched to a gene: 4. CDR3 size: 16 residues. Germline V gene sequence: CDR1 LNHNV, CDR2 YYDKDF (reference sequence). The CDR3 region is CATSRATTGGNQPQHF. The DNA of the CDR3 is TGTGCCACCAGCAGAGCCACGACAGGGGGCAATCAGCCCCAGCATTTT.

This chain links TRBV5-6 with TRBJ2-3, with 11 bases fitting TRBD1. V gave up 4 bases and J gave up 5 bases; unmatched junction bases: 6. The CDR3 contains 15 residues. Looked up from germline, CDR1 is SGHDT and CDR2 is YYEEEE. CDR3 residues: CASSPDRGRIDTQYF. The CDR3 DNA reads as TGTGCCAGCAGCCCGGACAGGGGGCGTATAGATACGCAGTATTTT.

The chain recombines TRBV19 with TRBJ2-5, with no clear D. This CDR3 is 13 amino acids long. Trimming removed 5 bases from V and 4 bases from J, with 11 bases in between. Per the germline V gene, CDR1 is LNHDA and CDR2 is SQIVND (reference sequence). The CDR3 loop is CASSVSRTETQYF. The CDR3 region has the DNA TGTGCCAGTAGTGTTAGCAGAACAGAGACCCAGTACTTC. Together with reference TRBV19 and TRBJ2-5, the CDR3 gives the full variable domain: DGGITQSPKYLFRKEGQNVTLSCEQNLNHDAMYWYRQDPGQGLRLIYYSQIVNDFQKGDIAEGYSVSREKKESFPLTVTSAQKNPTAFYLCASSVSRTETQYFGPGTRLLVL.

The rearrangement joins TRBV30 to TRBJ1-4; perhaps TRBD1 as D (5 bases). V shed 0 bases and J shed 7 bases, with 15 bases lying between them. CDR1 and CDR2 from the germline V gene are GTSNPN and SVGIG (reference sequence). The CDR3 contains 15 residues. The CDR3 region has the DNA TGTGCCTGGAGTGTACTCGGGGGTAGGGGTGAAAAACTGTTTTTT. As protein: CAWSVLGGRGEKLFF.